Each of the 18 T cell receptor beta chains below was sequenced from the same sample in a study of cytomegalovirus exposure and HLA in healthy donors. A multiplex PCR was run with 60 Vbeta primers and 13 Jbeta primers. Assay used: immunoSEQ multiplex PCR; TCRdb lists only in-frame clones, some missing. The table has about 140,000 clones, roughly 70% seen once. Sequenced input: PBMCs. The receptors stem from a woman aged 60-70 years in good health and CMV-seropositive.

This chain uses TRBV18 with TRBJ2-2, with D possibly matching TRBD2 (5 bases). Deletions cut 1 base from V and 5 bases from J, with 8 bases between. This CDR3 comprises 14 residues. Germline V gene data show CDR1 as KGHSH and CDR2 as LQKENI. For the CDR3, the DNA is TGTGCCAGCTCACCACTTGAGCGGACCGGGGAGCTGTTTTTT. Its translation is CASSPLERTGELFF.

The sample holds a few counts of this clone. The rearrangement joins TRBV6-1 to TRBJ2-5, with 7 bases that match TRBD1. CDR1 is MNHNS, CDR2 SASEGT, per germline. With V trimmed by 1 base and J by 1 base, 3 bases remained unmatched. This CDR3 is 15 amino acids long. The CDR3 DNA is TGTGCCAGCAGTGAAGGGACAGGCCTCCAAGAGACCCAGTACTTC. Amino acid sequence: CASSEGTGLQETQYF.

This chain connects TRBV20-1 to TRBJ2-7; weak D call: TRBD1 (5 bases). The germline V and J ends were trimmed by 4 bases and 4 bases, with 8 bases remaining between them. The CDR3 is 11 amino acids. CDR1 is DFQATT and CDR2 is SNEGSKA in the germline V gene (reference sequence). CDR3 protein: CSANQGYEQYF. CDR3 sequence (DNA): TGCAGTGCTAACCAGGGTTACGAGCAGTACTTC.

This chain joins TRBV5-4 and TRBJ2-5, with D perhaps matching TRBD2 (6 bases). V lost 1 base to trimming and J lost 5 bases, with 9 bases between them. Germline assignment: CDR1 SGHNT and CDR2 YYREEE (reference sequence). This CDR3 comprises 13 residues. The chain's CDR3 is CASSLLRGETQYF. For the CDR3, the DNA is TGTGCCAGCAGCTTGCTTCGGGGGGAGACCCAGTACTTC.

There are many counts of this clone. The chain is built from TRBV19 and TRBJ2-6; 7 bases align to TRBD1. CDR1 is LNHDA and CDR2 is SQIVND in the germline V gene (reference sequence). J lost 4 bases, V lost 6 bases, and 6 bases had no gene match. The CDR3 runs to 15 residues. Here the CDR3 reads CASSQDRVGANVLTF. CDR3 nucleotide sequence: TGTGCCAGTAGCCAAGACAGGGTCGGGGCCAACGTCCTGACTTTC. Combining the CDR3 with reference TRBV19 and TRBJ2-6 gives the whole variable domain DGGITQSPKYLFRKEGQNVTLSCEQNLNHDAMYWYRQDPGQGLRLIYYSQIVNDFQKGDIAEGYSVSREKKESFPLTVTSAQKNPTAFYLCASSQDRVGANVLTFGAGSRLTVL.

J is TRBJ1-4 and V is TRBV5-4; 9 bases match TRBD1. The V segment lost 4 bases and the J segment 5 bases; nucleotides outside the gene matches: 12. The CDR3 spans 17 residues. CDR1 SGHNT and CDR2 YYREEE come from the germline V gene (reference sequence). The CDR3 DNA sequence: TGTGCCAGCAGCGGCAACAGGGGGCCGGGGGTGAATGAAAAACTGTTTTTT. Protein product: CASSGNRGPGVNEKLFF.

The rearrangement joins TRBV19 to TRBJ2-7; a possible D gene is TRBD2 (5 bases). With 5 bases removed from V and 4 bases from J, the gap between germline ends came to 12 bases. This CDR3 is built from 13 residues. Per germline, CDR1 LNHDA and CDR2 SQIVND (reference sequence). The CDR3 is CASSPFRGYEQYF. The CDR3 coding sequence is TGTGCCAGTAGTCCATTTCGCGGGTACGAGCAGTACTTC.

The chain employs TRBV5-1 and TRBJ1-2; 9 bases agree with TRBD1. The CDR3 runs to 15 residues. Trimming took 0 bases from V and 8 from J; bases not matched to a gene: 8. Germline CDR1 is SGHRS and CDR2 is YFSETQ. The CDR3 bases are TGCGCCAGCAGCTTGGGTGGGACAGGGCCGAACGGCTACACCTTC. This gives the protein CASSLGGTGPNGYTF.

The chain joins TRBV7-6 to TRBJ1-3; D gene uncertain. The V end lost 5 bases, the J end lost 0 bases, and 11 bases lay between the germline ends. The CDR3 length is 15 residues. Germline values: CDR1 SGHVS, CDR2 FNYEAQ. DNA for the CDR3: TGTGCCAGCAGCCGCTCCTCGGGCTCTGGAAACACCATATATTTT. Translation gives CASSRSSGSGNTIYF.

The chain is built from TRBV10-2 and TRBJ1-1; D gene uncertain. Germline V gives CDR1 WSHSY, CDR2 SAAADI. The CDR3 is made up of 13 amino acids. V lost 3 bases, J lost 10 bases, and 15 bases lay in between. CDR3 sequence reads: CASSDPRSMGAFF. For the CDR3, the DNA is TGCGCCAGCAGTGACCCCAGGTCGATGGGAGCTTTCTTT.

The V gene is TRBV29-1, the J gene TRBJ2-1; TRBD2 is a possible D gene (5 bases). V dropped 4 bases and J dropped 3 bases, with 7 bases sitting between them. Germline loops: CDR1 SQVTM, CDR2 ANQGSEA. CDR3 length: 12 residues. Here the CDR3 DNA reads TGCAGCGTTGTCGGGGTCTACAATGAGCAGTTCTTC. Translation gives CSVVGVYNEQFF.

The V gene is TRBV7-2, the J gene TRBJ1-4; no reliable D call. The CDR3 is 14 amino acids. The germline gives CDR1 SGHTA, CDR2 FQGNSA. The germline V and J ends were trimmed by 6 bases and 5 bases, with 13 bases remaining between them. CDR3 amino acids: CASSRGGLNEKLFF. The CDR3, as DNA: TGTGCCAGCAGTCGCGGCGGGCTCAATGAAAAACTGTTTTTT.

The V and J genes are TRBV6-1 and TRBJ2-1; D ambiguous. This CDR3 contains 10 residues. Germline CDR1 MNHNS, CDR2 SASEGT. With 10 bases removed from V and 12 bases from J, the gap between germline ends came to 13 bases. CDR3 sequence reads: CATVEVRQFF. The CDR3 nucleotides are TGTGCCACCGTCGAGGTGAGGCAGTTCTTC.

V usage is TRBV6-1 and J usage is TRBJ1-5, with D unresolved. The CDR3 has 14 amino acids. CDR1 and CDR2 (germline): MNHNS, SASEGT. V dropped 6 bases and J dropped 2 bases, with 11 bases sitting between them. Written as DNA, the CDR3 is TGTGCCAGCAGAGTTGGCGGGGGCAATCAGCCCCAGCATTTT. The encoded protein is CASRVGGGNQPQHF.

The CDR3, as DNA: TGTGCCAGCTCACCGGGACAAGTCTACAATGAGCAGTTCTTC. It specifies CASSPGQVYNEQFF. The chain has TRBV18 and TRBJ2-1; a possible D gene is TRBD1 (6 bases). Between the trimmed V and J ends, which lost 3 bases and 3 bases, there was a span of 9 bases. The CDR3 has 14 amino acids. Per germline, CDR1 KGHSH and CDR2 LQKENI.

The chain combines TRBV11-1 with TRBJ1-1; possible D gene TRBD1, 5 bases. The V and J ends lost 1 base and 6 bases respectively, with 9 bases between them. From germline, CDR1 is SGHAT and CDR2 FQDESV (reference sequence). CDR3 size: 13 residues. CDR3 region: CASSLEGWSEAFF. CDR3 bases: TGTGCCAGCAGCTTAGAGGGGTGGTCTGAAGCTTTCTTT.

The rearrangement joins TRBV9 to TRBJ2-2; no clear D. CDR1 is SGDLS and CDR2 is YYNGEE in the germline V gene. V shed 0 bases and J shed 6 bases, with 12 bases lying between them. This CDR3 is built from 15 residues. CDR3 DNA sequence: TGTGCCAGCAGCGTAGCAGGTCCGTCCCCCGGGGAGCTGTTTTTT. This sequence encodes CASSVAGPSPGELFF.

CDR3 amino acids: CASSLGVQGSNQPQHF. Written as DNA, the CDR3 is TGCGCCAGCAGCTTGGGAGTACAGGGTAGCAATCAGCCCCAGCATTTT. The chain uses TRBV5-1 and TRBJ1-5; D might be TRBD1 (6 bases). Germline V gives CDR1 SGHRS, CDR2 YFSETQ. This CDR3 is built from 16 residues. Between the trimmed V and J ends, which lost 0 bases and 0 bases, there was a span of 10 bases.